This TCR beta chain was sequenced in a study of T-cell memory formation after mild COVID-19. The count of this clonotype is one. V was pared by 1 base and J by 4 bases, with 8 bases between. The CDR3 spans 14 residues. Germline CDR1 reads SEHNR; CDR2 reads FQNEAQ (reference sequence). In TCRdb, the 5' RACE reads were re-called with MiXCR into one record per CDR3 protein. This table holds a few hundred thousand distinct CDR3 sequences, 20% to 25% found once. The chain carries TRBV7-9 and TRBJ1-3, with no clear D. Sequencing was performed on PBMCs or a T cell subset sorted from them (not recorded which). The TCR sequence derives from an adult woman who had mild COVID-19 (a few samples of this study predate the infection). Cell type and time point are not known. The CDR3 DNA reads as TGTGCCAGCAGCTTAGAAGAGCCAGGAAACACCATATATTTT. Amino acids: CASSLEEPGNTIYF.